This is a list of T cell receptor beta chains from one sample in a study of cytomegalovirus exposure and HLA in healthy donors. TCRdb keeps only in-frame clones here, not all; method: immunoSEQ multiplex PCR. Of 150,000 to 200,000 clones detected, approximately 75% appear once; the ten largest clones hold roughly 2%. The specimen sequenced was PBMCs. Source of these receptors: a woman under 30 in good health and CMV-seronegative. Each CDR3 is given with its conserved first and last residue. D genes are given only for firm matches. For some rows the clone size is stated as once, few or many, or as a class when expanded; others skip it.

TRBD2 | TRBJ2-3 | TRBV11-2 | - | TGTGCCAGCAGCTTACAGCTAAGCGGGGGGGCGGATACGCAGTATTTT | CASSLQLSGGADTQYF
- | TRBJ1-2 | TRBV28 | - | TGTGCCAGCAGTTCCTCGGGGTTAGCAAACTATGGCTACACCTTC | CASSSSGLANYGYTF
TRBD1 | TRBJ2-7 | TRBV15 | - | TGTGCCACCAGCAGAGGGGGGACAGGGCTCCACGAGCAGTACTTC | CATSRGGTGLHEQYF
TRBD2 | TRBJ2-5 | TRBV7-6 | - | TGTGCCAGCAGCTTAAAATCCTTGGGGGGGGTGGAGACCCAGTACTTC | CASSLKSLGGVETQYF
TRBD1 | TRBJ1-5 | TRBV6-1 | - | TGTGCCAGCAGGGACAGGGACGGCAATCAGCCCCAGCATTTT | CASRDRDGNQPQHF
TRBD2 | TRBJ2-7 | TRBV28 | once | TGTGCCAGCAGTTTCGCGGGAGGCTCAGGCGAGCAGTACTTC | CASSFAGGSGEQYF
- | TRBJ1-5 | TRBV28 | few | TGTGCCAGCAGTTTATACCGGCGGGTTCAGCAGCCCCAGCATTTT | CASSLYRRVQQPQHF
- | TRBJ2-3 | TRBV5-1 | - | TGCGCCAGCAGCTGGGGGGTGGCGGGGGCATTAACATCAGATACGCAGTATTTT | CASSWGVAGALTSDTQYF
TRBD1 | TRBJ2-5 | TRBV5-1 | - | TGCGCCAGCAGCAGGGACAGGGGAATACAAGAGACCCAGTACTTC | CASSRDRGIQETQYF
TRBD2 | TRBJ2-5 | TRBV2 | - | TGTGCCAGCCGAGGGACTAGCGGGGGCCGGAGGGAGACCCAGTACTTC | CASRGTSGGRRETQYF
- | TRBJ1-1 | TRBV9 | - | TGTGCCAGCAGCGTAGGGGCAGGGTTGAACACTGAAGCTTTCTTT | CASSVGAGLNTEAFF
- | TRBJ1-2 | TRBV19 | - | TGTGCCAGTAGTATAGCTCAGGGCGCTAACTATGGCTACACCTTC | CASSIAQGANYGYTF
TRBD1 | TRBJ1-4 | TRBV6-4 | - | TGTGCCAGCAGTGACTCGCAGGGGGCTAATGAAAAACTGTTTTTT | CASSDSQGANEKLFF
- | TRBJ2-7 | TRBV28 | - | TGTGCCAGCGGAGACCAGGGGATTGGGATTTACGAGCAGTACTTC | CASGDQGIGIYEQYF
TRBD1 | TRBJ2-7 | TRBV27 | - | TGTGCCAGCAGTCATCCAGGGGGCTACGAGCAGTACTTC | CASSHPGGYEQYF
- | TRBJ1-4 | TRBV6-6 | - | TGTGCCAGCAGTTACCAAGGGGCAACTGAAAAACTGTTTTTT | CASSYQGATEKLFF
- | TRBJ2-7 | TRBV6-1 | - | TGTGCCAGCATCCTAACACCGGATGGACTCTACGAGCAGTACTTC | CASILTPDGLYEQYF
- | TRBJ1-3 | TRBV14 | - | TGTGCCAGCAGCCAAGTAGGGGGAAGAAACACCATATATTTT | CASSQVGGRNTIYF
TRBD2 | TRBJ2-1 | TRBV18 | - | TGTGCCAGCTCACCCCCAGCTAGCGGGCCCTCCTACAATGAGCAGTTCTTC | CASSPPASGPSYNEQFF
TRBD2 | TRBJ2-7 | TRBV27 | - | TGTGCCAGCAGTTCCAGTGCGGGGGGTTCCTACGAGCAGTACTTC | CASSSSAGGSYEQYF
TRBD1 | TRBJ2-1 | TRBV7-9 | once | TGTGCCAGCAATCAGGGGGTGGCTGACAATGAGCAGTTCTTC | CASNQGVADNEQFF
- | TRBJ2-2 | TRBV7-9 | - | TGTGCCAGCAGCTTAGTAGACAGATCGGACACCGGGGAGCTGTTTTTT | CASSLVDRSDTGELFF
TRBD1 | TRBJ1-2 | TRBV7-6 | - | TGTGCCAGCAGCCTTCGACAGGGCGCTAACTATGGCTACACCTTC | CASSLRQGANYGYTF
TRBD1 | TRBJ2-1 | TRBV11-2 | - | TGTGCCAGCAGCTTAGATTATTCCGGGACAGGGCAGTTCTTC | CASSLDYSGTGQFF
- | TRBJ2-5 | TRBV6-5 | - | TGTGCCAGCAGTTTCAGGGTTTGGGAGACCCAGTACTTC | CASSFRVWETQYF
- | TRBJ2-5 | TRBV18 | once | TGTGCCAGCTCACGCCAGGGGGAGACCCAGTACTTC | CASSRQGETQYF
TRBD1 | TRBJ2-5 | TRBV18 | - | TGTGCCAGCTCACCGGGACAGCAAGAGACCCAGTACTTC | CASSPGQQETQYF